This T cell receptor (beta chain) was documented in a study of shared clonotypes between healthy human individuals. Comments on this clone: Its specificity is unknown.

Sequencing used immunoSEQ multiplex PCR; TCRdb keeps in-frame clones, though not all of them. The profile shows fewer than 1 million clones, roughly 96% of them singletons. General study results and limits: Estimated richness values were generally larger in naive subsets than in memory subsets. All-four-donor shared clonotypes had higher generation probabilities than non-shared clonotypes did.

CDR1 and CDR2 from the germline V gene are SEHNR and FQNEAQ (reference sequence). The CDR3 length is 16 residues. The J segment lost 4 bases and the V segment lost 0 bases, leaving 7 bases of the junction unmatched. CD45RO-negative, CCR7-positively selected cells formed the naive CD8 fraction, excluding terminally differentiated effector memory CD45RA+ cells. This sequence originates from a man aged 25 to 45 in good health. Sequencing input: naive CD8+ T cells sorted from blood. The chain is built from TRBV7-9 and TRBJ2-5, with TRBD2 identical over 8 bases. The CDR3 here is CASSLAPAGGRETQYF. CDR3 bases: TGTGCCAGCAGCTTAGCACCTGCGGGAGGAAGAGAGACCCAGTACTTC.